This T cell receptor beta chain was identified in a study of T-cell reconstitution after alpha-beta-depleted transplantation in children. Findings of the study overall: T cells produced anew were the main source of T-cell counts and diversity one year after transplant. Several hundred expanded graft clones reportedly supplied alpha-beta T cells about two months after transplant.

Unique molecular identifiers were incorporated into the prepared TCRbeta library. Using its own MiXCR run on the PCR reads, TCRdb lists one record per CDR3 protein. Found here are about 98,000 distinct CDR3 sequences, more than 20% of them singletons; the top ten hold 20% to 25%. This clonotype occurred many times. Its antigen is not identified. The sequence was collected from a boy younger than 10 with acute lymphoblastic leukemia, due to receive a stem cell transplant. The sequencing here drew on PBMCs, taken before TCRalphabeta/CD19-depleted stem cell transplant.

The CDR3 loop reads CASSQRTSGGSYNEQFF. CDR3 DNA sequence: TGCGCCAGCAGCCAACGGACTAGCGGAGGCTCCTACAATGAGCAGTTCTTC. The chain joins TRBV5-1 to TRBJ2-1; 10 bases map to TRBD2. The CDR3 consists of 17 residues. The germline V gene has CDR1 SGHRS and CDR2 YFSETQ. The trim removed 4 bases at V and 0 bases at J, leaving 7 bases unmatched.